This T cell receptor beta chain was recorded in a study of regulatory T cells in long-lasting Graves disease. The CDR3 extends over 14 amino acids. Germline assignment: CDR1 DFQATT and CDR2 SNEGSKA (reference sequence). Germline trimming cut 1 base from V and 3 bases from J; bases unmatched to any gene: 1. Arm-PCR of CDR3 regions and iRepertoire HTBI primers were used to build TCR beta libraries. TCRdb redid the calling of the multiplex PCR reads with MiXCR, one entry per CDR3 protein. Counted here are roughly 380,000 distinct CDR3 sequences, around 15% occurring once; the ten biggest clones make up 20% to 25%. Time point meaning: newly diagnosed GD, antithyroid drugs for less than 3 months. Extracted PBMC RNA gave rise to the TCR library. This clonotype showed up many times.

The specimen was peripheral blood mononuclear cells (PBMCs), collected at new diagnosis, from a patient treated with antithyroid drugs. This clonotype originated in a female donor with Graves disease. The rearrangement links TRBV20-1 to TRBJ1-2; 11 nucleotides align to TRBD1. The CDR3: CSARGTGGYYGYTF. CDR3 DNA: TGCAGTGCTAGAGGGACAGGGGGCTACTATGGCTACACCTTC.